A single sample is the source of the 12 T cell receptor beta chains below, sequenced in a study of cytomegalovirus exposure and HLA in healthy donors. Primers included in the PCR were 60 Vbeta and 13 Jbeta primers. Clones were sequenced by immunoSEQ multiplex PCR, and TCRdb holds only the in-frame ones, with some missing. Among tens of thousands of clones, more than 60% were seen once, and the ten largest hold 2% to 2.5%. The sequencing input was PBMCs. These receptors were obtained from a middle-aged man in good health and CMV-seronegative.

The rearrangement joins TRBV27 to TRBJ1-2; TRBD1 is a possible D gene (5 bases). Germline V gives CDR1 MNHEY, CDR2 SMNVEV (reference sequence). The CDR3 length is 14 residues. The V and J ends lost 2 bases and 2 bases respectively, with 9 bases between them. In DNA form, the CDR3 reads TGTGCCAGCAGTTTAGGCAGGGTAAACTATGGCTACACCTTC. It translates to CASSLGRVNYGYTF.

The chain uses TRBV6-5 and TRBJ1-1, with D possibly being TRBD1 (5 bases). The CDR3 contains 12 residues. CDR1 and CDR2 (germline): MNHEY, SVGAGI. The V end was cut by 4 bases, the J end by 5 bases, with 8 bases between. CDR3: CASSSRGTEAFF. CDR3 in DNA: TGTGCCAGCAGTTCCCGGGGGACTGAAGCTTTCTTT.

This clone has just one count. The chain joins TRBV27 to TRBJ1-2; 8 positions match TRBD1. With 0 bases clipped from V and 3 bases from J, the junction kept 3 bases outside the gene matches. There are 15 residues in the CDR3. In germline, CDR1 is MNHEY, CDR2 SMNVEV (reference sequence). Here the CDR3 reads CASSLSGTGHYGYTF. The CDR3 region has the DNA TGTGCCAGCAGTTTATCTGGGACAGGCCACTATGGCTACACCTTC.

A few counts support this clone. The chain is built from TRBV19 and TRBJ2-7; D might be TRBD1 (5 bases). The ends were cut back, 5 bases at V and 4 bases at J, with 9 bases in the middle. The CDR3 runs 12 residues. Germline V gene lookup returns CDR1 LNHDA and CDR2 SQIVND (reference sequence). The CDR3 nucleotides are TGTGCCAGTAGTCAGACAGAATACGAGCAGTACTTC. Its protein is CASSQTEYEQYF.

V is TRBV28 and J is TRBJ2-2; D uncertain. V lost 3 bases to trimming and J lost 1 base, with 6 bases between them. CDR1 is MDHEN, CDR2 SYDVKM, per germline. There are 14 residues in the CDR3. In DNA form, the CDR3 reads TGTGCCAGCAGTTTTGGAGAGAACACCGGGGAGCTGTTTTTT. This sequence encodes CASSFGENTGELFF.

The chain has TRBV5-4 and TRBJ2-7, with 7 bases aligning to TRBD1. CDR1 is SGHNT and CDR2 is YYREEE in the germline V gene (reference sequence). V was clipped by 5 bases and J by 2 bases; unmatched bases: 7. The CDR3 spans 14 residues. The CDR3 DNA is TGTGCCAGCAGAACTAGGGACAGCACCTACGAGCAGTACTTC. Translation gives CASRTRDSTYEQYF.

The chain couples TRBV29-1 to TRBJ1-2; unclear D gene. V gave up 0 bases and J gave up 3 bases, with 11 bases separating them. The CDR3 sequence is 14 residues long. Germline values: CDR1 SQVTM, CDR2 ANQGSEA. Here the CDR3 DNA reads TGCAGCGTTGAAGAGGGAGGGCCCTACTATGGCTACACCTTC. Translating it yields CSVEEGGPYYGYTF.

This clone occurred once. The gene calls are TRBV30 and TRBJ1-1, with D unclear. The CDR3 runs to 13 residues. V lost 1 base, J lost 10 bases, and 16 bases lay in between. The germline V gene encodes CDR1 GTSNPN and CDR2 SVGIG (reference sequence). The CDR3 spells CAWSDLAGWVAFF. CDR3 nucleotides: TGTGCCTGGAGTGATCTGGCAGGATGGGTAGCTTTCTTT. Combining the CDR3 with reference TRBV30 and TRBJ1-1 gives the whole variable domain SQTIHQWPATLVQPVGSPLSLECTVEGTSNPNLYWYRQAAGRGLQLLFYSVGIGQISSEVPQNLSASRPQDRQFILSSKKLLLSDSGFYLCAWSDLAGWVAFFGQGTRLTVV.

The CDR3 protein is CASSLDAGGFVNYGYTF. CDR3 DNA: TGTGCCAGCAGCTTGGATGCAGGGGGCTTCGTTAACTATGGCTACACCTTC. V and J are TRBV5-6 and TRBJ1-2; 8 nucleotides line up with TRBD1. The junction had 8 bases not matched to a gene; V was cut back by 0 bases and J by 1 base. Germline V CDR1 and CDR2: SGHDT, YYEEEE. CDR3 length: 17 amino acids.

This clone was picked up one time. The rearrangement joins TRBV5-4 to TRBJ1-6, with unresolved D. V lost 4 bases and J 5 bases, leaving 16 bases between the germline ends. Germline-derived CDR1 and CDR2 are SGHNT and YYREEE (reference sequence). CDR3 length equals 16 residues. The CDR3 DNA reads as TGTGCCAGCAGCCCGAACCCAGGTGCTAATAATTCACCCCTCCACTTT. Its translation: CASSPNPGANNSPLHF.

V usage is TRBV6-6 and J usage is TRBJ2-1; 9 nucleotides agree with TRBD1. CDR1 and CDR2 from the germline V gene are MNHNY and SVGAGI (reference sequence). The V and J ends lost 6 bases and 4 bases, in that order; junction bases with no gene match: 10. The CDR3 is 16 amino acids. The CDR3 DNA sequence: TGTGCCAGCAGCCACGACAGGGACAGGGCTTACAATGAGCAGTTCTTC. Translated: CASSHDRDRAYNEQFF.

V is TRBV28 and J is TRBJ2-7; maybe TRBD2 (7 bases). This CDR3 region has 15 residues. In germline, CDR1 is MDHEN, CDR2 SYDVKM. V was pared by 6 bases and J by 2 bases, with 17 bases between. The CDR3 reads CASRPGGARAYEQYF. In DNA, the CDR3 is TGTGCCAGCAGACCTGGGGGGGCTAGGGCCTACGAGCAGTACTTC.